The next 27 T cell receptor beta chains were all read from a single sample in a study of blood T cells in healthy people across ages. The use of a sample-barcoded 5' primer and a J-beta primer mix characterized a second PCR of about 6 to 12 cycles. TCRdb reanalysed the 5' RACE reads using MiXCR and keeps one entry per CDR3 protein. The sample records hundreds of thousands of distinct CDR3 sequences, 55% to 65% being singletons. Sequencing was done on a sample of blood. The receptors come from a man aged 25-40 years in good health.

This rearrangement joins TRBV14 to TRBJ2-4, with 9 bases that match TRBD1. The J call is in doubt because the DNA end fits TRBJ2-7 better. The germline CDR1 and CDR2 sequences are SGHDN and FVKESK. The CDR3 extends over 13 amino acids. CDR3 in amino acids: CASRLQGAHEQYF. CDR3 in DNA: TGTGCCAGCAGGCTACAGGGGGCTCACGAGCAGTACTTC.

This clonotype was picked up one time. The chain recombines TRBV7-2 with TRBJ1-6, with 10 bases aligning to TRBD1. Germline CDR1 and CDR2: SGHTA and FQGNSA. Germline trimming cut 5 bases from V and 8 bases from J; bases unmatched to any gene: 9. This CDR3 spans 16 amino acids. CDR3 sequence (DNA): TGTGCCAGCAGCCCCTCCCCAGGGACAGGGGATTCACCCCTCCACTTT. Protein sequence: CASSPSPGTGDSPLHF.

This sequence joins TRBV5-1 and TRBJ2-6, with 10 positions matching TRBD1. The CDR3 totals 19 residues. Germline loops: CDR1 SGHRS, CDR2 YFSETQ. J was trimmed by 0 bases and V by 0 bases; bases with no gene match: 6. This chain's CDR3 is CASSLGQGAQFSGANVLTF. The CDR3, as DNA: TGCGCCAGCAGCTTGGGACAGGGGGCCCAATTCTCTGGGGCCAACGTCCTGACTTTC. Drawing the rest from reference TRBV5-1 and TRBJ2-6, the complete variable domain is KAGVTQTPRYLIKTRGQQVTLSCSPISGHRSVSWYQQTPGQGLQFLFEYFSETQRNKGNFPGRFSGRQFSNSRSEMNVSTLELGDSALYLCASSLGQGAQFSGANVLTFGAGSRLTVL.

Ten or more counts support this clonotype. The chain is built from TRBV4-3 and TRBJ2-3; TRBD2 aligns across 13 bases. This CDR3 has 18 amino acids. The V and J ends lost 1 base and 2 bases, in that order; junction bases with no gene match: 6. Germline V gene data show CDR1 as LGHNA and CDR2 as YSLEER. CDR3: CASSQVGLAGTNTDTQYF. DNA of the CDR3: TGCGCCAGCAGCCAAGTGGGACTAGCGGGGACCAACACAGATACGCAGTATTTT.

The chain links TRBV28 to TRBJ2-7; TRBD1 might be the D (5 bases). The ends were cut back, 6 bases at V and 5 bases at J, with 14 bases in the middle. CDR1 MDHEN and CDR2 SYDVKM come from the germline V gene. This CDR3 is 13 amino acids long. The DNA for the CDR3 is TGTGCCAGCAGCGACCCAGGGAACCACGAGCAGTACTTC. It encodes CASSDPGNHEQYF.

The genes are TRBV7-9 and TRBJ2-5; TRBD2 aligns across 9 bases. Germline loops: CDR1 SEHNR, CDR2 FQNEAQ (reference sequence). The CDR3 length is 16 residues. Unmatched junction bases numbered 6, after V lost 1 base and J lost 3 bases. Here the CDR3 DNA reads TGTGCCAGCAGCTTAGACGGCGGGGGGGCCAAAGAGACCCAGTACTTC. Its translation: CASSLDGGGAKETQYF.

The chain uses TRBV20-1 and TRBJ2-4; the match to TRBD2 covers 10 bases. Near its end, the DNA agrees better with TRBJ2-7, so the J call may be wrong. Per germline, CDR1 DFQATT and CDR2 SNEGSKA (reference sequence). The length of the CDR3 is 15 residues. In nucleotides, the CDR3 is TGCAGTGCTGAAAGACTAGCGGGCAACTCCTACGAGCAGTACTTC. This gives the protein CSAERLAGNSYEQYF.

This clonotype has a handful of counts. V is TRBV9 and J is TRBJ2-1; 12 bases align to TRBD2. The germline V gene has CDR1 SGDLS and CDR2 YYNGEE. This CDR3 contains 18 residues. The trim removed 0 bases at V and 10 bases at J, leaving 14 bases unmatched. The CDR3 DNA reads as TGTGCCAGCAGCGTAGAGGTGGGGACTAGCGGGCGTTTCCAAGAGCAGTTCTTC. It encodes CASSVEVGTSGRFQEQFF.

This clonotype occurred a few times. The V gene is TRBV7-2, the J gene TRBJ2-7, with D hard to call. Germline lookup yields CDR1 SGHTA and CDR2 FQGNSA. Trimming pared 2 bases from V and 5 bases from J, leaving 10 bases between. The CDR3 loop spans 13 amino acids. The CDR3 coding sequence is TGTGCCAGCAGCTTAAGTCAGTCCAACGAGCAGTACTTC. This translates into CASSLSQSNEQYF.

The V gene is TRBV3-1, the J gene TRBJ1-4, with a weak D call TRBD1 (5 bases). Trimming shortened V by 3 bases and J by 6 bases, and 11 bases separated the two germline ends. Germline V CDR1 and CDR2: LGHDT, YNNKEL (reference sequence). This CDR3 is built from 14 residues. In DNA form, the CDR3 reads TGTGCCAGCAGCCAGAGGCAGGGAGATGAAAAACTGTTTTTT. Its translation: CASSQRQGDEKLFF.

The chain couples TRBV4-3 to TRBJ2-3, with D perhaps TRBD2 (6 bases). Germline assignment: CDR1 LGHNA and CDR2 YSLEER. This CDR3 region has 16 residues. V lost 4 bases and J 0 bases, leaving 14 bases between the germline ends. CDR3 residues: CASSRRRGSSTDTQYF. As DNA, the CDR3 is TGCGCCAGCAGCCGAAGACGGGGGAGTAGCACAGATACGCAGTATTTT.

The chain has TRBV25-1 and TRBJ2-5; D is perhaps TRBD2 (6 bases). From germline, CDR1 is MGHDK and CDR2 SYGVNS. The V gene lost 4 bases and the J gene lost 5 bases, with 17 bases spanning the gap. CDR3 length: 15 amino acids. Here the CDR3 reads CASSVSRAGTETQYF. CDR3 nucleotide sequence: TGTGCCAGCAGTGTAAGCAGGGCGGGGACGGAGACCCAGTACTTC.

The chain links TRBV7-2 to TRBJ2-3, with 8 bases matching TRBD2. CDR1 SGHTA and CDR2 FQGNSA come from the germline V gene. The trim removed 4 bases at V and 5 bases at J, leaving 8 bases unmatched. The CDR3 runs to 15 residues. CDR3 bases: TGTGCCAGCAGCTCTCGGGGGGGCTCACTAGATACGCAGTATTTT. Translated: CASSSRGGSLDTQYF.

The chain carries TRBV2 and TRBJ2-1, with D perhaps matching TRBD2 (5 bases). Looked up from germline, CDR1 is SNHLY and CDR2 is FYNNEI. The CDR3 is 13 residues long. V was pared by 5 bases and J by 9 bases, with 14 bases between. CDR3 bases: TGTGCCAGCAGTAGGCGACCCGGGGTTGAGCAGTTCTTC. It codes for CASSRRPGVEQFF.

The chain has TRBV6-5 and TRBJ2-7, with D possibly TRBD2 on 5 matching bases. This CDR3 has 14 residues. Trimming took off 5 bases at V and 10 bases at J, with 21 bases between the two ends. Germline assignment: CDR1 MNHEY and CDR2 SVGAGI. In DNA, the CDR3 is TGTGCCAGCAGTGAGAGCTTGAGAGAGGGCTCACAGTACTTC. Protein: CASSESLREGSQYF.

This clonotype was seen many times. This chain uses TRBV5-1 with TRBJ2-1; tentatively, D is TRBD2 (5 bases). The ends were cut back, 4 bases at V and 4 bases at J, with 12 bases in the middle. The CDR3 totals 14 residues. Per the germline V gene, CDR1 is SGHRS and CDR2 is YFSETQ. The CDR3 loop reads CASSRRADYNEQFF. In DNA, the CDR3 is TGCGCCAGCAGCCGGCGGGCGGATTACAATGAGCAGTTCTTC.

The V and J genes are TRBV27 and TRBJ2-4, with TRBD1 as a possible D gene (6 bases). V lost 8 bases, J lost 4 bases, and 18 bases lay in between. This CDR3 has 15 amino acids. The germline V gene encodes CDR1 MNHEY and CDR2 SMNVEV (reference sequence). Written as DNA, the CDR3 is TGTGCCAGCGCTTCCGTGGGGGCCGGAAAAAACATTCAGTACTTC. It is translated as CASASVGAGKNIQYF.

The chain recombines TRBV20-1 with TRBJ2-4; no definite D call. The CDR3 is 13 amino acids. Trimming took off 4 bases at V and 4 bases at J, with 11 bases between the two ends. Germline CDR1 DFQATT, CDR2 SNEGSKA (reference sequence). In nucleotides, the CDR3 is TGCAGTGCTAATCTACGGATTAAAAACATTCAGTACTTC. Translated: CSANLRIKNIQYF.

In this sample, this clonotype turned up a few times. V usage is TRBV4-2 and J usage is TRBJ2-3, with 8 positions matching TRBD2. V lost 1 base and J lost 4; bases outside the gene matches: 10. The CDR3 runs to 17 residues. Germline V lookup: CDR1 LGHNA, CDR2 YNFKEQ. CDR3 residues: CASSQALRAGGSDTQYF. CDR3 sequence (DNA): TGTGCCAGCAGCCAAGCCCTCCGCGCGGGGGGCTCAGATACGCAGTATTTT.

The J gene is TRBJ2-1, the V gene TRBV29-1, with 8 bases identical to TRBD2. The V gene's germline CDR1 is SQVTM and CDR2 ANQGSEA. The trim removed 3 bases at V and 10 bases at J, leaving 14 bases unmatched. This CDR3 has 15 amino acids. This chain's CDR3 is CSVERLGSGVGEQFF. CDR3 in DNA: TGCAGCGTTGAGAGGCTGGGTAGCGGGGTTGGAGAGCAGTTCTTC.

The chain recombines TRBV9 with TRBJ2-5, with 14 nucleotides matching TRBD2. CDR3 size: 15 residues. Germline CDR1 SGDLS, CDR2 YYNGEE. The CDR3 protein is CVSGLAGGTQETQYF. Written as DNA, the CDR3 is TGTGTCAGTGGACTAGCGGGGGGAACCCAAGAGACCCAGTACTTC. Using reference TRBV9 and TRBJ2-5 for the parts outside the CDR3, the full variable domain is DSGVTQTPKHLITATGQRVTLRCSPRSGDLSVYWYQQSLDQGLQFLIQYYNGEERAKGNILERFSAQQFPDLHSELNLSSLELGDSALYFCVSGLAGGTQETQYFGPGTRLLVL.

CDR3 residues: CASSYVSSGVDHSYEQYF. CDR3 DNA: TGTGCCAGCAGTTACGTCTCTAGCGGGGTGGATCACTCCTACGAGCAGTACTTC. The rearrangement uses TRBV6-2 or TRBV6-3 and TRBJ2-7; TRBD2 aligns across 9 bases. Germline V gene sequence: CDR1 MNHEY, CDR2 SVGEGT. The V gene end was trimmed by 2 bases and the J gene end by 0 bases; junction bases not matched to a gene: 11. This CDR3 comprises 18 residues.

The chain links TRBV4-3 to TRBJ1-1, with TRBD1 identical over 7 bases. J gave up 5 bases and V 0 bases, and 6 bases lay outside the gene matches. CDR1 is LGHNA, CDR2 YSLEER, per germline. CDR3 size: 15 residues. CDR3 nucleotides: TGCGCCAGCAGCCAAGAGGCAGGGGGTGGGACTGAAGCTTTCTTT. It encodes CASSQEAGGGTEAFF.

The chain recombines TRBV7-9 with TRBJ2-3; D ambiguous. Germline CDR1 and CDR2: SEHNR and FQNEAQ (reference sequence). This CDR3 has 11 amino acids. With 7 bases removed from V and 2 bases from J, the gap between germline ends came to 4 bases. The CDR3 protein is CASKITDTQYF. DNA of the CDR3: TGTGCCAGCAAGATCACAGATACGCAGTATTTT.

The chain combines TRBV7-2 with TRBJ2-7, with 10 bases fitting TRBD2. Germline CDR1 and CDR2: SGHTA and FQGNSA. The CDR3 is 15 residues long. V lost 5 bases, J lost 6 bases, and 10 bases stayed unmatched. The CDR3 DNA reads as TGTGCCAGCAGCCCCGCGGTAGCGGGGGGCTCCGAGCAGTACTTC. It is translated as CASSPAVAGGSEQYF. The full variable domain, with the rest looked up from reference TRBV7-2 and TRBJ2-7, is GAGVSQSPSNKVTEKGKDVELRCDPISGHTALYWYRQSLGQGLEFLIYFQGNSAPDKSGLPSDRFSAERTGGSVSTLTIQRTQQEDSAVYLCASSPAVAGGSEQYFGPGTRLTVT.

The chain couples TRBV7-9 to TRBJ1-2, with a tentative D call TRBD1 (5 bases). Trimming cost V 5 bases and J 7 bases, with 23 bases left between them. Germline V gene data show CDR1 as SEHNR and CDR2 as FQNEAQ (reference sequence). CDR3 size: 16 residues. CDR3 sequence (DNA): TGTGCCAGCAGCCCACGAGACGGGGGACGCGTTTTTGGCTACACCTTC. Translated: CASSPRDGGRVFGYTF.

This clonotype turned up a few times. CDR3 region: CASSPQGASTDTQYF. DNA of the CDR3: TGTGCCAGCAGCCCGCAAGGGGCTAGCACAGATACGCAGTATTTT. V and J are TRBV7-8 and TRBJ2-3; TRBD1 might be the D (5 bases). Germline CDR1 is SGHVS and CDR2 is FQNEAQ. V lost 5 bases and J 0 bases, leaving 12 bases between the germline ends. This CDR3 has 15 amino acids.